This entry lists 21 T cell receptor beta chains sequenced from one sample in a study of blood T cell repertoires in COVID-19. Only in-frame clones appear in the TCRdb table, and some are missing; sequencing was by immunoSEQ multiplex PCR. This table holds fewer than 60,000 clones, roughly nine tenths found once. The sequenced material came from peripheral blood. These receptors came from a man at least 80 years old with active or convalescent COVID-19.

This rearrangement joins TRBV7-9 to TRBJ2-2; weak D call: TRBD1 (5 bases). This CDR3 is 16 amino acids long. The ends were cut back, 5 bases at V and 4 bases at J, with 17 bases in the middle. Germline V gene data show CDR1 as SEHNR and CDR2 as FQNEAQ (reference sequence). The CDR3 here is CASSLWAAQGTGELFF. The CDR3 DNA reads as TGTGCCAGCAGCCTATGGGCCGCTCAGGGCACCGGGGAGCTGTTTTTT.

A remark on this clone: One end of the junction is discordant with germline, which a read error may explain. The chain employs TRBV2 and TRBJ2-3, with 9 bases aligning to TRBD1. This CDR3 has 13 residues. The germline V gene encodes CDR1 SNHLY and CDR2 FYNNEI. CDR3 bases: TGTGCCGGCAGGACAGGGGCCACAGATACGCAGTATTTT. It codes for CAGRTGATDTQYF.

This rearrangement joins TRBV10-3 to TRBJ1-3, with 7 bases matching TRBD1. Germline loops: CDR1 ENHRY, CDR2 SYGVKD. The CDR3 spans 14 residues. As DNA, the CDR3 is TGTGGGGTCCGGGACAGCCTTTTCGGAAACACCATATATTTT. It specifies CGVRDSLFGNTIYF.

The J gene is TRBJ1-4, the V gene TRBV15; maybe TRBD1 (5 bases). The CDR3 runs to 14 residues. CDR1 and CDR2 (germline): LNHNV, YYDKDF (reference sequence). V was trimmed by 0 bases and J by 8 bases, leaving 10 bases between them. Here the CDR3 reads CATSRERQPEKLFF. The CDR3 nucleotides read TGTGCCACCAGCAGAGAGCGACAGCCAGAAAAACTGTTTTTT.

The chain has TRBV28 and TRBJ1-6, with 9 bases fitting TRBD1. The length of the CDR3 is 14 residues. The ends lost 6 bases at V and 11 bases at J; junction bases unmatched: 8. CDR1 is MDHEN and CDR2 is SYDVKM in the germline V gene. The CDR3 region has the DNA TGTGCCAGCAGGCACTCCCGACAGGGGGCACCCCTCCACTTT. It translates to CASRHSRQGAPLHF.

Note on this clone: This sample includes further DNA sequences coding for the same CDR3. The chain links TRBV7-2 to TRBJ2-7; a possible D gene is TRBD2 (5 bases). There are 15 residues in the CDR3. Trimming took off 1 base at V and 0 bases at J, with 10 bases between the two ends. Germline assignment: CDR1 SGHTA and CDR2 FQGNSA. The CDR3 nucleotides read TGTGCCAGCAGCTTAGTGGGTGGGAGCTCCTACGAGCAGTACTTC. Protein: CASSLVGGSSYEQYF.

This chain joins TRBV29-1 and TRBJ2-1, with 10 bases lining up with TRBD1. This CDR3 spans 17 amino acids. Losses at the gene ends were 5 bases for V and 0 bases for J; bases not matched to a gene: 10. Germline CDR1 reads SQVTM; CDR2 reads ANQGSEA. The chain's CDR3 is CSVIDRGLPLSYNEQFF. CDR3 nucleotides: TGCAGCGTTATCGACAGGGGGCTGCCCCTCTCCTACAATGAGCAGTTCTTC.

This chain links TRBV18 with TRBJ2-7; 9 nucleotides line up with TRBD1. This CDR3 comprises 14 residues. V lost 2 bases to trimming and J lost 4 bases; unmatched junction nucleotides: 3. CDR1 and CDR2 from the germline V gene are KGHSH and LQKENI. DNA for the CDR3: TGTGCCAGCTCACCATTGGACAGGGGTTACGAGCAGTACTTC. This encodes CASSPLDRGYEQYF.

This clone has just one count. The chain is built from TRBV5-4 and TRBJ2-5; 14 bases match TRBD2. Unmatched junction bases numbered 12, after V lost 3 bases and J lost 5 bases. The CDR3 spans 18 residues. The germline V gene has CDR1 SGHNT and CDR2 YYREEE (reference sequence). Here the CDR3 reads CASSSPGLAGEIRETQYF. CDR3 in DNA: TGTGCCAGCAGCTCGCCGGGACTAGCGGGGGAAATTCGTGAGACCCAGTACTTC.

The J gene is TRBJ2-5, the V gene TRBV7-8; a possible D gene is TRBD2 (6 bases). The V gene lost 1 base and the J gene lost 3 bases, with 6 bases spanning the gap. Germline CDR1 reads SGHVS; CDR2 reads FQNEAQ. This CDR3 region has 13 residues. The CDR3 DNA reads TGTGCCAGCAGCTTAGGCGGGGAAGAGACCCAGTACTTC. Residues: CASSLGGEETQYF.

A few counts support this clone. This rearrangement joins TRBV13 to TRBJ1-6; D ambiguous. This CDR3 comprises 14 residues. V lost 5 bases, J lost 10 bases, and 15 bases lay in between. Germline V gene sequence: CDR1 PRHDT, CDR2 FYEKMQ (reference sequence). This chain's CDR3 is CASSTTVAWSPLHF. For the CDR3, the DNA is TGTGCCAGCAGCACGACGGTAGCTTGGTCACCCCTCCACTTT. Variable domain in full (rest from reference TRBV13 and TRBJ1-6): AAGVIQSPRHLIKEKRETATLKCYPIPRHDTVYWYQQGPGQDPQFLISFYEKMQSDKGSIPDRFSAQQFSDYHSELNMSSLELGDSALYFCASSTTVAWSPLHFGNGTRLTVT.

The chain links TRBV3-1 (or the pseudogene TRBV3-2) to TRBJ2-1; 9 positions match TRBD2. Trimming at V came to 4 bases and at J to 4 bases, leaving 2 bases not matched to a gene. Germline CDR1 LGHDT, CDR2 YNNKEL (reference sequence). This CDR3 is built from 14 residues. The CDR3 protein is CASSLAGDYNEQFF. DNA for the CDR3: TGTGCCAGCAGCCTAGCGGGGGATTACAATGAGCAGTTCTTC.

This chain joins TRBV4-3 and TRBJ2-7, with D maybe TRBD2 (5 bases). Trimming stripped 4 bases from V and 4 bases from J, with 17 bases between. CDR3 length: 15 residues. Germline V CDR1 and CDR2: LGHNA, YSLEER. The CDR3 loop is CASSPRAAPGYEQYF. CDR3 in DNA: TGCGCCAGCAGCCCGAGGGCTGCCCCGGGGTACGAGCAGTACTTC.

The chain carries TRBV5-1 and TRBJ2-2, with D possibly matching TRBD2 (5 bases). Between the trimmed V and J ends, which lost 2 bases and 1 base, there was a span of 9 bases. Looked up from germline, CDR1 is SGHRS and CDR2 is YFSETQ. The CDR3 has 15 residues. The CDR3 reads CASSLAGENTGELFF. In DNA form, the CDR3 reads TGCGCCAGCAGCTTAGCCGGGGAGAACACCGGGGAGCTGTTTTTT.

The V and J genes are TRBV27 and TRBJ2-7, with D perhaps matching TRBD2 (5 bases). V lost 0 bases to trimming and J lost 1 base, with 10 bases between them. Germline V gene sequence: CDR1 MNHEY, CDR2 SMNVEV (reference sequence). CDR3 length: 15 amino acids. CDR3 coding DNA: TGTGCCAGCAGTTTATCGGGTAGCGTATCCTACGAGCAGTACTTC. It translates to CASSLSGSVSYEQYF.

This chain connects TRBV6-6 to TRBJ1-5; TRBD1 is a possible D gene (5 bases). This CDR3 has 14 residues. From germline, CDR1 is MNHNY and CDR2 SVGAGI (reference sequence). V gave up 2 bases and J gave up 6 bases, with 11 bases separating them. In DNA, the CDR3 is TGTGCCAGCAGTTACCAGGGAAAGGGTCAGCCCCAGCATTTT. Translation: CASSYQGKGQPQHF.

The chain links TRBV2 to TRBJ2-1; 9 bases fit TRBD2. V lost 11 bases to trimming and J lost 6 bases; unmatched junction nucleotides: 11. Germline-derived CDR1 and CDR2 are SNHLY and FYNNEI. The CDR3 runs to 14 residues. CDR3 sequence reads: CAVHRLAEGNEQFF. In DNA, the CDR3 is TGTGCCGTCCACAGACTAGCGGAGGGCAATGAGCAGTTCTTC.

This clone was found a few times. One junction end does not reproduce the germline sequence, and a read error may be involved. In DNA, the CDR3 is TGCGCCAGCAGTCAAGTACAGGGACCTTACGAGCAGTACTTC. It specifies CASSQVQGPYEQYF. The rearrangement joins TRBV4-1 to TRBJ2-7; D perhaps matches TRBD1 (6 bases). Germline V CDR1 and CDR2: MGHRA, YSYEKL. CDR3 length: 14 amino acids.

The CDR3 nucleotides are TGTGCCTGGAGTGTAGGGACATCCTACGAGCAGTACTTC. This translates into CAWSVGTSYEQYF. V and J are TRBV30 and TRBJ2-7; perhaps TRBD1 as D (6 bases). The CDR3 consists of 13 residues. The germline V gene encodes CDR1 GTSNPN and CDR2 SVGIG (reference sequence). V was trimmed by 0 bases and J by 1 base, leaving 7 bases between them.

The V gene is TRBV18, the J gene TRBJ1-1; tentative D call: TRBD1 (5 bases). Looked up from germline, CDR1 is KGHSH and CDR2 is LQKENI. V was shortened by 5 bases and J by 3 bases, with 7 bases between the two germline ends. The CDR3 is made up of 12 amino acids. Here the CDR3 DNA reads TGTGCCAGCTCAGGGGGGGACACTGAAGCTTTCTTT. This gives the protein CASSGGDTEAFF.

This clone was recorded a few times. The rearrangement links TRBV18 to TRBJ2-1, with TRBD2 identical over 13 bases. The CDR3 is made up of 16 amino acids. J lost 4 bases, V lost 3 bases, and 3 bases had no gene match. CDR1 is KGHSH and CDR2 is LQKENI in the germline V gene. CDR3 region: CASSPRTSGGYNEQFF. DNA of the CDR3: TGTGCCAGCTCACCTCGGACTAGCGGGGGTTACAATGAGCAGTTCTTC.